This paragraph covers one TCR beta chain sequence. A read error may be the cause here, since a much bigger clone is one base away. RNA transcripts provided the source from which TCR beta CDR3 regions were amplified. The study used the HTBI primer set for a first-round RT-PCR of the TCR CDR3. Each CDR3 protein is one row after TCRdb ran MiXCR on the multiplex PCR reads. The sample consists of about 180,000 distinct CDR3 sequences, about a sixth of them appearing once. The sample comes from a study of T cells in Graves' hyperthyroidism and ophthalmopathy. This sequence was found in a woman between 45 and 65 years old with Graves' hyperthyroidism. Specimen: blood.

The CDR3 DNA reads as TGTGCCAGCAGTACGCAGCCCTCTGGGGCCAACGTCCTGACTTTC. It is translated as CASSTQPSGANVLTF. The rearrangement uses TRBV28 and TRBJ2-6; D not certain. V was pared by 5 bases and J by 0 bases, with 8 bases between. The CDR3 loop spans 15 amino acids. CDR1 and CDR2 (germline): MDHEN, SYDVKM.